This entry lists 26 T cell receptor beta chains sequenced from one sample in a study of shared clonotypes between healthy human individuals. Naive CD8 cells were CD45RO-negative, positively selected for CCR7, excluding terminally differentiated effector memory CD45RA+ cells. Only in-frame clones appear in the TCRdb table, and some are missing; sequencing was by immunoSEQ multiplex PCR. The data contain just over 2,000,000 clones, approximately 94% of them seen just once; the ten biggest clones take up more than 0.95%. Sequencing was performed on naive CD8+ T cells sorted from blood. These receptors were taken from a man between 18 and 29 years old in good health.

Here the CDR3 DNA reads TGTGCAAGTCGCTCACGGGACAGGGAGAGGGGTGGCTACACCTTC. Its translation: CASRSRDRERGGYTF. The chain has TRBV12-2 and TRBJ1-2; the table names TRBD1, a call not compared with the DNA. TRBV12-2 is described as a pseudogene. The CDR3 contains 15 residues.

The V call is TRBV10-3, the J call TRBJ2-2, with 7 nucleotides matching TRBD2. V trimming: 8 bases; J trimming: 3 bases; junction bases outside the gene matches: 9. This CDR3 comprises 15 residues. Germline lookup yields CDR1 ENHRY and CDR2 SYGVKD. The CDR3 sequence: CAIPSGGSYTGELFF. CDR3 in DNA: TGTGCCATCCCCTCCGGGGGGTCTTACACCGGGGAGCTGTTTTTT.

The CDR3 bases are TGCGCCAGCAATGAGCGCGACCCCAATCAGCCCCAGCATTTT. Protein product: CASNERDPNQPQHF. The rearrangement uses TRBV23-1 and TRBJ1-5; no definite D call. TRBV23-1 belongs to the ORF category, with a function that is uncertain. This CDR3 has 14 residues. V gave up 7 bases and J gave up 3 bases, with 13 bases separating them.

The chain recombines TRBV2 with TRBJ1-4; D gene unclear. This CDR3 contains 15 residues. Trimming took off 3 bases at V and 8 bases at J, with 16 bases between the two ends. The V gene's germline CDR1 is SNHLY and CDR2 FYNNEI. DNA of the CDR3: TGTGCCAGCAGTGATCCCTGGGGAGTGGGCGAAAAACTGTTTTTT. Its protein product is CASSDPWGVGEKLFF.

This sequence joins TRBV18 and TRBJ1-4; D remains unclear. Germline V gene sequence: CDR1 KGHSH, CDR2 LQKENI. V lost 2 bases to trimming and J lost 7 bases, with 14 bases between them. The CDR3 has 15 amino acids. The CDR3 protein is CASSPTRGMGEKLFF. CDR3 DNA sequence: TGTGCCAGCTCACCAACTCGCGGGATGGGTGAAAAACTGTTTTTT. The full variable domain, with the rest looked up from reference TRBV18 and TRBJ1-4, is NAGVMQNPRHLVRRRGQEARLRCSPMKGHSHVYWYRQLPEEGLKFMVYLQKENIIDESGMPKERFSAEFPKEGPSILRIQQVVRGDSAAYFCASSPTRGMGEKLFFGSGTQLSVL.

This chain uses TRBV13 with TRBJ1-5; D is uncertain. The CDR3 is made up of 14 amino acids. V lost 5 bases and J lost 4, with 12 bases in between. CDR1 PRHDT and CDR2 FYEKMQ come from the germline V gene (reference sequence). The CDR3 protein is CASSASGTNQPQHF. CDR3 in DNA: TGTGCCAGCAGCGCCAGTGGCACAAATCAGCCCCAGCATTTT.

About this clone itself: The sample holds other DNA sequences that translate to the same CDR3. CDR3 bases: TGTGCCAGCAGCCCTAGCGGGGGCGAATCCTACAATGAGCAGTTCTTC. Translated: CASSPSGGESYNEQFF. The chain is built from TRBV27 and TRBJ2-1; 10 bases line up with TRBD2. The junction had 6 bases not matched to a gene; V was cut back by 6 bases and J by 1 base. There are 16 residues in the CDR3. The germline gives CDR1 MNHEY, CDR2 SMNVEV (reference sequence).

V and J are TRBV7-9 and TRBJ2-5, with 10 bases that match TRBD2. Trimming cost V 5 bases and J 1 base; bases outside gene matches: 16. Germline lookup yields CDR1 SEHNR and CDR2 FQNEAQ (reference sequence). The CDR3 consists of 19 residues. For the CDR3, the DNA is TGTGCCAGCAGCCCAAGTTTCACTAGCGGGACTCCCCCCCAAGAGACCCAGTACTTC. Its protein product is CASSPSFTSGTPPQETQYF. The full variable domain, in which reference TRBV7-9 and TRBJ2-5 provide the parts outside the CDR3, is DTGVSQNPRHKITKRGQNVTFRCDPISEHNRLYWYRQTLGQGPEFLTYFQNEAQLEKSRLLSDRFSAERPKGSFSTLEIQRTEQGDSAMYLCASSPSFTSGTPPQETQYFGPGTRLLVL.

The rearrangement joins TRBV19 to TRBJ2-2; TRBD2 is a possible D gene (6 bases). The V end lost 7 bases, the J end lost 4 bases, and 10 bases lay between the germline ends. Germline V lookup: CDR1 LNHDA, CDR2 SQIVND (reference sequence). This CDR3 contains 13 residues. CDR3 loop: CASIGRGTGELFF. CDR3 DNA: TGTGCCAGTATAGGGCGGGGCACCGGGGAGCTGTTTTTT.

With regard to this clone: The identical CDR3 is also encoded by other nucleotide sequences in the sample. The V gene is TRBV6-1, the J gene TRBJ1-6; D call uncertain. This CDR3 has 14 residues. Germline CDR1 reads MNHNS; CDR2 reads SASEGT. V lost 6 bases and J 6 bases, leaving 12 bases between the germline ends. CDR3 sequence: CASSERGSNSPLHF. CDR3 nucleotides: TGTGCCAGCAGCGAGCGCGGCAGTAATTCACCCCTCCACTTT.

The chain joins TRBV7-6 to TRBJ2-7, with TRBD2 matching over 9 bases. In germline, CDR1 is SGHVS, CDR2 FNYEAQ. This CDR3 contains 17 residues. After removal of 1 base from V and 5 bases from J, the junction contained 12 bases not matched to a gene. CDR3 protein: CASSLVGTSPFGDEQYF. DNA for the CDR3: TGTGCCAGCAGCTTAGTAGGGACTAGCCCTTTCGGGGACGAGCAGTACTTC.

This clone was detected only once. The chain joins TRBV7-9 to TRBJ2-3, with D possibly being TRBD2 (6 bases). This CDR3 spans 15 amino acids. Germline V gives CDR1 SEHNR, CDR2 FQNEAQ (reference sequence). Trimming pared 5 bases from V and 6 bases from J, leaving 18 bases between. The CDR3 nucleotides are TGTGCCAGCAGCCCCCCCCGCGGGGCAGGCGATACGCAGTATTTT. Protein sequence: CASSPPRGAGDTQYF. The variable domain in full, completed from reference TRBV7-9 and TRBJ2-3, reads DTGVSQNPRHKITKRGQNVTFRCDPISEHNRLYWYRQTLGQGPEFLTYFQNEAQLEKSRLLSDRFSAERPKGSFSTLEIQRTEQGDSAMYLCASSPPRGAGDTQYFGPGTRLTVL.

This chain links TRBV4-2 with TRBJ2-7; D may be TRBD1 (6 bases). CDR1 is LGHNA and CDR2 is YNFKEQ in the germline V gene. The CDR3 extends over 15 amino acids. V shed 3 bases and J shed 2 bases, with 14 bases lying between them. The chain's CDR3 is CASSQAGAGAYEQYF. CDR3 in DNA: TGTGCCAGCAGCCAGGCCGGAGCAGGGGCCTACGAGCAGTACTTC.

The V call is TRBV7-9, the J call TRBJ1-1; 7 positions agree with TRBD1. V lost 5 bases to trimming and J lost 2 bases; unmatched junction nucleotides: 5. CDR1 and CDR2 (germline): SEHNR, FQNEAQ (reference sequence). CDR3 length equals 14 residues. This chain's CDR3 is CASSMGTVNTEAFF. CDR3 in DNA: TGTGCCAGCAGCATGGGGACAGTCAACACTGAAGCTTTCTTT.

The CDR3 DNA is TGTGCCTGGAGCAGAGAATATAGCAATCAGCCCCAGCATTTT. Protein product: CAWSREYSNQPQHF. The genes are TRBV30 and TRBJ1-5; no firm D call. The length of the CDR3 is 14 residues. Germline values: CDR1 GTSNPN, CDR2 SVGIG (reference sequence). V was cut by 3 bases and J by 0 bases, with 9 bases left in between.

Notes on this clone: Within the sample, other DNA sequences also encode this same CDR3. This sequence joins TRBV27 and TRBJ2-7; a possible D gene is TRBD2 (6 bases). Trimming removed 2 bases at V and 4 bases at J, with 12 bases between. The CDR3 has 14 amino acids. Germline-derived CDR1 and CDR2 are MNHEY and SMNVEV (reference sequence). Here the CDR3 DNA reads TGTGCCAGCAGTTTAGGGGGGAGCGGGTACGAGCAGTACTTC. It specifies CASSLGGSGYEQYF.

This sequence joins TRBV13 and TRBJ2-1; TRBD1 might be the D (5 bases). Germline CDR1 and CDR2: PRHDT and FYEKMQ (reference sequence). V was pared by 3 bases and J by 3 bases, with 12 bases between. This CDR3 has 15 residues. In nucleotides, the CDR3 is TGTGCCAGCAGCTTTTCAGGGAATCTCTACAATGAGCAGTTCTTC. Its protein product is CASSFSGNLYNEQFF.

The CDR3 loop is CASGTYNYGYTF. CDR3 coding DNA: TGTGCCAGCGGGACCTATAACTATGGCTACACCTTC. The chain recombines TRBV5-6 with TRBJ1-2; tentatively, D is TRBD1 (5 bases). CDR1 is SGHDT, CDR2 YYEEEE, per germline. The V end was cut by 7 bases, the J end by 1 base, with 8 bases between. The CDR3 is made up of 12 amino acids.

The CDR3 here is CASSFNSKKETQYF. The CDR3 nucleotides are TGTGCCAGCAGCTTTAACAGCAAGAAAGAGACCCAGTACTTC. This chain connects TRBV7-9 to TRBJ2-5, with D unclear. In germline, CDR1 is SEHNR, CDR2 FQNEAQ (reference sequence). V gave up 3 bases and J gave up 3 bases, with 11 bases separating them. The CDR3 totals 14 residues.

V gene TRBV27 combines with J gene TRBJ2-1, with 14 bases aligning to TRBD2. The ends lost 4 bases at V and 9 bases at J; junction bases unmatched: 5. CDR3 size: 15 residues. Per the germline V gene, CDR1 is MNHEY and CDR2 is SMNVEV (reference sequence). For the CDR3, the DNA is TGTGCCAGCAGTTCGGGACTAGCGGGAGTCAGTGAGCAGTTCTTC. It is translated as CASSSGLAGVSEQFF.

V usage is TRBV5-1 and J usage is TRBJ2-7, with 11 bases identical to TRBD2. Germline CDR1 is SGHRS and CDR2 is YFSETQ. This CDR3 is 17 amino acids long. Trimming removed 0 bases from V and 1 base from J; junction bases left unmatched: 6. CDR3 DNA sequence: TGCGCCAGCAGCTTGGTACGCGGGACTAGCGGTTCCTACGAGCAGTACTTC. Translated, it gives CASSLVRGTSGSYEQYF.

The J gene is TRBJ2-1, the V gene TRBV27, with D perhaps matching TRBD2 (6 bases). Germline V gene data show CDR1 as MNHEY and CDR2 as SMNVEV (reference sequence). The length of the CDR3 is 13 residues. V was shortened by 6 bases and J by 10 bases, with 16 bases between the two germline ends. The CDR3: CASSGSWVKEQFF. CDR3 sequence (DNA): TGTGCCAGCAGCGGGAGTTGGGTAAAAGAGCAGTTCTTC.

J is TRBJ1-2 and V is TRBV15; D call uncertain. Trimming took off 5 bases at V and 5 bases at J, with 18 bases between the two ends. The CDR3 has 15 amino acids. Per the germline V gene, CDR1 is LNHNV and CDR2 is YYDKDF (reference sequence). CDR3: CATSSTRWELYGYTF. CDR3 sequence (DNA): TGTGCCACCAGCTCTACAAGATGGGAACTATATGGCTACACCTTC.

The V call is TRBV7-8, the J call TRBJ2-1; perhaps D is TRBD1 or TRBD2 (5 bases each). This CDR3 is 15 amino acids long. In germline, CDR1 is SGHVS, CDR2 FQNEAQ. The V and J ends lost 5 bases and 0 bases respectively, with 11 bases between them. In DNA form, the CDR3 reads TGTGCCAGCAGCCCCCGGGACCGCTCCTACAATGAGCAGTTCTTC. It yields the protein CASSPRDRSYNEQFF. The complete variable domain, with remaining parts taken from reference TRBV7-8 and TRBJ2-1, reads GAGVSQSPRYKVAKRGQDVALRCDPISGHVSLFWYQQALGQGPEFLTYFQNEAQLDKSGLPSDRFFAERPEGSVSTLKIQRTQQEDSAVYLCASSPRDRSYNEQFFGPGTRLTVL.

CDR3 amino acids: CASSLVSAGGLIYGYTF. The CDR3 DNA reads as TGTGCCAGCAGCTTGGTCTCGGCAGGGGGTTTGATCTATGGCTACACCTTC. V and J are TRBV5-6 and TRBJ1-2, with 7 bases that match TRBD1. J gave up 4 bases and V 0 bases, and 12 bases lay outside the gene matches. Germline lookup yields CDR1 SGHDT and CDR2 YYEEEE. This CDR3 is 17 amino acids long.

The chain links TRBV10-3 to TRBJ2-2; tentative D call: TRBD1 (5 bases). This CDR3 is built from 13 residues. Per the germline V gene, CDR1 is ENHRY and CDR2 is SYGVKD. Trimming took off 7 bases at V and 3 bases at J, with 9 bases between the two ends. The DNA of the CDR3 is TGTGCCATCATCAGGGTGGACACCGGGGAGCTGTTTTTT. Translation gives CAIIRVDTGELFF.